This note documents a single TCR beta chain sequence. Germline V gene data show CDR1 as MNHEY and CDR2 as SVGAGI. The CDR3 runs to 14 residues. Trimming shortened V by 5 bases and J by 0 bases, and 8 bases separated the two germline ends. The sample is drawn from a study of control samples from healthy donors and cancer patients. Here immunoSEQ multiplex PCR was the method, and the copy in TCRdb shows in-frame clones only, minus some. The table has around 83,000 clones, roughly 93% seen once; the top ten hold about 1.3%. The receptor comes from a woman between 40 and 50 years old with lung cancer. The sequenced sample was PBMCs. The chain joins TRBV6-5 to TRBJ2-1, with D perhaps TRBD2 (6 bases). Here the CDR3 DNA reads TGTGCCAGCAGTCCCGGGAGCTCCTACAATGAGCAGTTCTTC. Translated, it gives CASSPGSSYNEQFF.